This T cell receptor (beta chain) is from a study of blood T cells in healthy people across ages. Healthy Caucasians from Russia aged about 6 to 90 served as donors. General study points: More naive CD4+ cells and higher diversity marked long-lived donors relative to aged donors.

This CDR3 spans 16 amino acids. Germline V CDR1 and CDR2: LGHNA, YSLEER. Primed by a sample-barcoded 5' primer and a J-beta primer mix, a second PCR proceeded for about 6 to 12 cycles. Each CDR3 protein is one row after TCRdb ran MiXCR on the 5' RACE reads. Of 1.4 million or so distinct CDR3 sequences in the sample, roughly 43% are singletons; the top ten hold about 4%. Regarding this clonotype: Its antigen is not identified. The junction departs from the called germline gene at one end, perhaps through a read error.

Sequenced input: blood. V gene TRBV4-3 combines with J gene TRBJ2-1, with TRBD2 matching over 10 bases. This clonotype was obtained from a woman aged 18-30 years in good health. The CDR3 coding sequence is TGCGCCGGCAGCCCCCGAATAGCGGGAGTAGCGGGGGGGCAGTTCTTC. Translating it yields CAGSPRIAGVAGGQFF.